The T cell receptor beta chain under discussion was sequenced for a study of CD8 T cells in ankylosing spondylitis. There are 18 residues in the CDR3. J lost 6 bases, V lost 2 bases, and 13 bases had no gene match. As for this clonotype: Its antigen is unidentified.

Overall study findings and caveats: Seemingly characteristic of ankylosing spondylitis blood was a TCR beta motif consisting of 7 or 8 highly homologous variants.

TCRdb passed the 5' RACE reads through MiXCR, listing each CDR3 protein once. The table shows tens of thousands of distinct CDR3 sequences, with approximately 30% occurring only once. V gene TRBV12-3 or TRBV12-4 combines with J gene TRBJ2-3; 11 bases agree with TRBD2. This receptor was obtained from a male donor with ankylosing spondylitis or in good health (not recorded which). Sequences were obtained from blood, either unsorted or a sorted T cell fraction (not recorded which). The CDR3 is CASSLSPATSGGRDTQYF. As DNA, the CDR3 is TGTGCCAGCAGTTTAAGCCCGGCTACTAGCGGGGGACGGGATACGCAGTATTTT.